The rows below give T cell receptor beta chains drawn from one sample of a study of T cell responses to AZD1222 COVID-19 vaccine. Here immunoSEQ multiplex PCR was the method, and the copy in TCRdb shows in-frame clones only, minus some. The table lists around 87,000 clones, approximately 91% of them singletons, with about a fifth in the top ten. The material was peripheral blood, obtained on day 0 of AZD1222 vaccination. These receptors were obtained from an adult in good health. The CDR3 runs from the conserved cysteine through the conserved F or W. A D gene is named only where the DNA matches it firmly. Not all rows give a size; the values are once, few, many and, for expanded clones, a class.

D: TRBD1
V: TRBV5-1
size: NA
J: TRBJ1-4
CDR3: CASSLGGQGYEKLFF
DNA: TGCGCCAGCAGCTTGGGGGGACAGGGCTATGAAAAACTGTTTTTT

D: NA
V: TRBV7-9
size: NA
J: TRBJ2-2
CDR3: CASSPTRDRRVYTGELFF
DNA: TGTGCCAGCAGCCCTACCCGGGACCGGAGGGTTTACACCGGGGAGCTGTTTTTT

D: TRBD1
V: TRBV12-3/TRBV12-4
size: NA
J: TRBJ2-7
CDR3: CATAGTGGYEQYF
DNA: TGTGCCACCGCCGGGACAGGGGGCTACGAGCAGTACTTC

D: NA
V: TRBV13
size: NA
J: TRBJ2-1
CDR3: CASTSASYNEQFF
DNA: TGTGCCAGCACTAGCGCCTCCTACAATGAGCAGTTCTTC

D: NA
V: TRBV11-3
size: NA
J: TRBJ2-7
CDR3: CASSLAGTPSYEQYF
DNA: TGTGCCAGCAGCTTGGCTGGGACACCGTCCTACGAGCAGTACTTC

D: NA
V: TRBV7-2
size: NA
J: TRBJ1-1
CDR3: CASSLFSGMGTEAFF
DNA: TGTGCCAGCAGCTTATTTTCTGGGATGGGCACTGAAGCTTTCTTT

D: TRBD1
V: TRBV6-2/TRBV6-3
size: NA
J: TRBJ2-7
CDR3: CASSRQGRHEQYF
DNA: TGTGCCAGCAGTCGACAGGGTAGACACGAGCAGTACTTC

D: NA
V: TRBV5-5
size: NA
J: TRBJ2-7
CDR3: CASSSDGTSEQYF
DNA: TGTGCCAGCAGCTCCGACGGCACATCCGAGCAGTACTTC

D: NA
V: TRBV3-1/TRBV3-2
size: NA
J: TRBJ2-7
CDR3: CASSQDRRGAHEQYF
DNA: TGTGCCAGCAGCCAAGATAGAAGGGGCGCCCACGAGCAGTACTTC

D: NA
V: TRBV25-1
size: NA
J: TRBJ1-2
CDR3: CASSEPGASYGYTF
DNA: TGTGCCAGCAGTGAACCGGGGGCTTCCTATGGCTACACCTTC

D: NA
V: TRBV6-1
size: NA
J: TRBJ1-1
CDR3: CASSENGNTEAFF
DNA: TGTGCCAGCAGTGAGAACGGGAACACTGAAGCTTTCTTT

D: NA
V: TRBV19
size: NA
J: TRBJ1-5
CDR3: CASSSDWQGNQPQHF
DNA: TGTGCCAGTAGTAGCGATTGGCAGGGAAATCAGCCCCAGCATTTT

D: NA
V: TRBV9
size: NA
J: TRBJ1-1
CDR3: CASSVAPLGSAEAFF
DNA: TGTGCCAGCAGCGTAGCCCCTCTGGGCTCGGCTGAAGCTTTCTTT

D: NA
V: TRBV28
size: NA
J: TRBJ1-5
CDR3: CASTPPGRGTQPQHF
DNA: TGTGCCAGCACCCCACCGGGCAGGGGCACTCAGCCCCAGCATTTT

D: TRBD1
V: TRBV19
size: NA
J: TRBJ2-5
CDR3: CASSDPRGGGETQYF
DNA: TGTGCCAGTAGTGATCCGCGAGGGGGCGGAGAGACCCAGTACTTC

D: TRBD2
V: TRBV4-2
size: NA
J: TRBJ2-3
CDR3: CASSQRAGAAGTDTQYF
DNA: TGTGCCAGCAGCCAACGAGCGGGGGCCGCGGGGACAGATACGCAGTATTTT

D: NA
V: TRBV3-1/TRBV3-2
size: NA
J: TRBJ1-1
CDR3: CASSQTLGGEAFF
DNA: TGTGCCAGCAGCCAAACCCTCGGGGGTGAAGCTTTCTTT

D: NA
V: TRBV7-2
size: NA
J: TRBJ2-6
CDR3: CASSRRFERSGANVLTF
DNA: TGTGCCAGCAGCAGAAGATTTGAGCGCTCTGGGGCCAACGTCCTGACTTTC

D: TRBD1
V: TRBV14
size: once
J: TRBJ1-2
CDR3: CASSLYQGAGGYTF
DNA: TGTGCCAGCAGCCTATACCAGGGGGCAGGTGGCTACACCTTC

D: TRBD1
V: TRBV24-1
size: NA
J: TRBJ1-2
CDR3: CATSDRTGGSYTF
DNA: TGTGCCACCAGTGACCGGACAGGGGGCAGCTACACCTTC

D: NA
V: TRBV15
size: once
J: TRBJ1-5
CDR3: CATRDFRNNQPQHF
DNA: TGTGCCACCAGGGACTTTCGGAACAATCAGCCCCAGCATTTT

D: TRBD1
V: TRBV18
size: NA
J: TRBJ1-1
CDR3: CASSLLTGAGDTEAFF
DNA: TGTGCCAGCTCACTGCTAACAGGGGCAGGGGACACTGAAGCTTTCTTT

D: TRBD2
V: TRBV11-3
size: NA
J: TRBJ2-5
CDR3: CASSHSSGGAETQYF
DNA: TGTGCCAGCAGCCATAGTAGCGGGGGGGCAGAGACCCAGTACTTC

D: NA
V: TRBV18
size: NA
J: TRBJ1-2
CDR3: CASSPPGNYGYTF
DNA: TGTGCCAGCTCACCTCCAGGGAACTATGGCTACACCTTC

D: TRBD2
V: TRBV4-1
size: NA
J: TRBJ2-1
CDR3: CASSIVGGGNEQFF
DNA: TGCGCCAGCAGTATTGTAGGCGGGGGTAATGAGCAGTTCTTC

D: NA
V: TRBV11-3
size: few
J: TRBJ2-5
CDR3: CASTPGSGETQYF
DNA: TGTGCCAGCACCCCAGGGTCGGGGGAGACCCAGTACTTC

D: NA
V: TRBV5-6
size: NA
J: TRBJ2-7
CDR3: CASTRPGSSSYEQYF
DNA: TGTGCCAGCACTAGACCGGGGTCTAGCTCCTACGAGCAGTACTTC

D: NA
V: TRBV7-2
size: NA
J: TRBJ2-4
CDR3: CASSLADGAIQYF
DNA: TGTGCCAGCAGCTTAGCTGATGGTGCTATTCAGTACTTC

D: NA
V: TRBV5-1
size: NA
J: TRBJ2-5
CDR3: CASSLGRETQYF
DNA: TGCGCCAGCAGCTTGGGTCGGGAGACCCAGTACTTC

D: TRBD1
V: TRBV5-1
size: once
J: TRBJ2-4
CDR3: CASSEGQGNKNIQYF
DNA: TGCGCCAGCAGCGAGGGACAGGGGAACAAAAACATTCAGTACTTC

D: NA
V: TRBV5-1
size: NA
J: TRBJ2-7
CDR3: CASSFFGDRYEQYF
DNA: TGCGCCAGCAGCTTTTTCGGGGACCGATACGAGCAGTACTTC

D: TRBD2
V: TRBV5-1
size: few
J: TRBJ2-3
CDR3: CASSSPSGGQDTQYF
DNA: TGCGCCAGCAGCTCACCTAGCGGGGGCCAAGATACGCAGTATTTT